The sequence of this T cell receptor beta chain was determined in a study of OX40 agonist ivuxolimab in advanced cancers. Whole-study context: Allowance was made for prior anti-PD-1, anti-PD-L1 or anti-CTLA-4 therapy, and roughly 40% had some. Partial responses were achieved by three patients: one hepatocellular carcinoma, two cutaneous melanoma.

The repertoire was sequenced with immunoSEQ multiplex PCR; TCRdb's copy has only in-frame clones and lacks some. Of 65,000 to 85,000 clones listed, just under 85% were seen once; the top ten hold around 2%. Between the trimmed V and J ends, which lost 1 base and 0 bases, there was a span of 11 bases. Germline CDR1 is LNHDA and CDR2 is SQIVND (reference sequence). This CDR3 has 16 residues. This clonotype originated in an adult with an advanced solid tumor such as melanoma, head and neck, liver or kidney cancer. The sample was CD4+ or CD8+ T cells sorted from blood, taken in a trial of the OX40 agonist ivuxolimab. The rearrangement links TRBV19 to TRBJ2-3; no firm D call. CDR3 nucleotides: TGTGCCAGTAGTATAGTCGCGCCTGAAAGCACAGATACGCAGTATTTT. Protein: CASSIVAPESTDTQYF. Full variable domain (remainder filled in from reference TRBV19 and TRBJ2-3): DGGITQSPKYLFRKEGQNVTLSCEQNLNHDAMYWYRQDPGQGLRLIYYSQIVNDFQKGDIAEGYSVSREKKESFPLTVTSAQKNPTAFYLCASSIVAPESTDTQYFGPGTRLTVL.